This T cell receptor (beta chain) appears in the sequencing data of a study of OX40 agonist ivuxolimab in advanced cancers. Study as a whole: Patients received ivuxolimab, an agonistic anti-OX40 (CD134) antibody. Those treated in dose escalation had hepatocellular carcinoma, melanoma, renal cell cancer or head and neck cancer.

Blood was sampled at baseline, cycle 4 day 1, and cycle 7 day 1. The CDR3 has 17 residues. Germline CDR1 reads KGHSH; CDR2 reads LQKENI. Between the trimmed V and J ends, which lost 3 bases and 6 bases, there was a span of 24 bases. Libraries were prepared by immunoSEQ multiplex PCR; TCRdb keeps only in-frame clonotypes and omits some of them. The sample has 25,000 to 30,000 clones; roughly nine tenths are singletons. The sample here was CD4+ or CD8+ T cells sorted from blood, taken in a trial of the OX40 agonist ivuxolimab. This TCR was recovered from an adult with an advanced solid tumor such as melanoma, head and neck, liver or kidney cancer. This chain links TRBV18 with TRBJ2-7, with D uncertain. CDR3 bases: TGTGCCAGCTCACCCTCCGGGTTACATAAACTCAGTGTCGAGCAGTACTTC. Translation: CASSPSGLHKLSVEQYF.